Listed below are T cell receptor beta chains from one sample, sequenced in a study of OX40 agonist ivuxolimab in advanced cancers. The method was immunoSEQ multiplex PCR; TCRdb's version includes in-frame clones alone and lacks a portion of them. The sample shows about 70,000 clones, approximately 80% of them seen only once. This specimen consisted of CD4+ or CD8+ T cells sorted from blood, obtained in a trial of the OX40 agonist ivuxolimab. These receptors originate from an adult with an advanced solid tumor such as melanoma, head and neck, liver or kidney cancer. CDR3s include the opening cysteine and the closing phenylalanine or tryptophan. A D gene is named only where the DNA matches it firmly. The listing skips clone size in some rows; elsewhere it reads once, few, many or a size class.

V gene: TRBV5-1
J gene: TRBJ1-4
clone size: NA
D gene: NA
CDR3 protein: CASSSDKIEKLFF
CDR3 DNA: TGCGCCAGCAGTTCCGACAAGATTGAAAAACTGTTTTTT

V gene: TRBV5-1
J gene: TRBJ2-3
clone size: NA
D gene: NA
CDR3 protein: CASSLGVGDRTDTQYF
CDR3 DNA: TGCGCCAGCAGCTTGGGAGTGGGGGACCGCACAGATACGCAGTATTTT

V gene: TRBV25-1
J gene: TRBJ1-4
clone size: NA
D gene: TRBD1
CDR3 protein: CASSGSGGTNEKLFF
CDR3 DNA: TGTGCCAGCAGTGGCTCAGGGGGCACTAATGAAAAACTGTTTTTT

V gene: TRBV4-1
J gene: TRBJ1-3
clone size: once
D gene: NA
CDR3 protein: CASSQGQGNGNTIYF
CDR3 DNA: TGCGCCAGCAGCCAAGGTCAGGGGAATGGAAACACCATATATTTT

V gene: TRBV19
J gene: TRBJ2-7
clone size: NA
D gene: NA
CDR3 protein: CASSIAQPYEQYF
CDR3 DNA: TGTGCCAGTAGTATCGCTCAGCCTTACGAGCAGTACTTC

V gene: TRBV9
J gene: TRBJ1-1
clone size: few
D gene: TRBD1
CDR3 protein: CASSADRGRKAFF
CDR3 DNA: TGTGCCAGCAGCGCAGACAGGGGGAGGAAAGCTTTCTTT

V gene: TRBV30
J gene: TRBJ2-1
clone size: few
D gene: TRBD2
CDR3 protein: CAWSLLAGGPDEQFF
CDR3 DNA: TGTGCCTGGAGTCTCCTAGCGGGGGGGCCAGATGAGCAGTTCTTC

V gene: TRBV7-9
J gene: TRBJ1-1
clone size: NA
D gene: NA
CDR3 protein: CASSRQASTEAFF
CDR3 DNA: TGTGCCAGCAGCCGACAGGCCTCCACTGAAGCTTTCTTT

V gene: TRBV28
J gene: TRBJ2-7
clone size: few
D gene: TRBD2
CDR3 protein: CASSQSSGGSYEQYF
CDR3 DNA: TGTGCCAGCAGCCAAAGTAGCGGGGGGTCCTACGAGCAGTACTTC

V gene: TRBV19
J gene: TRBJ1-4
clone size: NA
D gene: TRBD1
CDR3 protein: CASSSGQGYEKLFF
CDR3 DNA: TGTGCCAGTAGCTCCGGACAGGGGTATGAAAAACTGTTTTTT